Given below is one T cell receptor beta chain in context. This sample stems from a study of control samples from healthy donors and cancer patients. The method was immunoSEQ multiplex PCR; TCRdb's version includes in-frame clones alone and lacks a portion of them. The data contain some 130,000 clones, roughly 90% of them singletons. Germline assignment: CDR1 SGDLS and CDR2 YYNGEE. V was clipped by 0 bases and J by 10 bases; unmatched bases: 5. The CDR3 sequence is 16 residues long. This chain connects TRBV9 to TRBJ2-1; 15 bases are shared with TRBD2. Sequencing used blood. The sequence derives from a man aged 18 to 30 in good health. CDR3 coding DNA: TGTGCCAGCAGCGTAGTGGGACTAGCGGGGGGAAGGGAGCAGTTCTTC. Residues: CASSVVGLAGGREQFF.